Following are 7 T cell receptor beta chains from one sample sequenced in a study of T cells in Graves' hyperthyroidism and ophthalmopathy. Using RNA transcripts as the source, TCR beta CDR3 regions were amplified. A first-round RT-PCR of the TCR CDR3 used the HTBI primer set. TCRdb independently ran MiXCR on the multiplex PCR reads; one entry per CDR3 protein. The sample lists around 400,000 distinct CDR3 sequences, about 15% occurring once. Specimen: blood. These receptors originate from a woman younger than 35 with Graves' hyperthyroidism that later progressed to Graves' ophthalmopathy.

This clonotype appeared many times. The V gene is TRBV20-1, the J gene TRBJ2-5; 9 bases align to TRBD2. CDR3 length equals 13 residues. Germline lookup yields CDR1 DFQATT and CDR2 SNEGSKA (reference sequence). Losses at the gene ends were 2 bases for V and 2 bases for J; bases not matched to a gene: 0. This chain's CDR3 is CSARTSGQETQYF. The CDR3 DNA reads as TGCAGTGCTAGAACTAGCGGGCAAGAGACCCAGTACTTC.

This clonotype has just a few counts. The chain joins TRBV6-2 or TRBV6-3 to TRBJ2-2; no definite D call. The germline V and J ends were trimmed by 7 bases and 4 bases, with 10 bases remaining between them. The V gene's germline CDR1 is MNHEY and CDR2 SVGEGT. CDR3 length equals 13 residues. The chain's CDR3 is CASNWQLTGELFF. Here the CDR3 DNA reads TGTGCCAGCAACTGGCAACTCACCGGGGAGCTGTTTTTT.

This clonotype turned up a few times. The V call is TRBV7-2, the J call TRBJ2-1; D may be TRBD2 (6 bases). This CDR3 contains 17 residues. Germline V gives CDR1 SGHTA, CDR2 FQGNSA. V was cut by 3 bases and J by 4 bases, with 19 bases left in between. CDR3 loop: CASSFPWTGSRYNEQFF. The CDR3 coding sequence is TGTGCCAGCAGCTTTCCTTGGACCGGGAGCAGGTACAATGAGCAGTTCTTC.

The chain recombines TRBV5-8 with TRBJ1-5; TRBD1 aligns across 8 bases. Germline CDR1 and CDR2: SGHTS and YDEGEE. With 8 bases clipped from V and 5 bases from J, the junction kept 6 bases outside the gene matches. This CDR3 is built from 13 residues. The CDR3, as DNA: TGTGCCAGTCAACAGGGGGGGGATCAGCCCCAGCATTTT. Translating it yields CASQQGGDQPQHF.

This clonotype has just a few counts. The rearrangement joins TRBV5-1 to TRBJ2-2; 7 nucleotides line up with TRBD2. With V trimmed by 1 base and J by 2 bases, 5 bases remained unmatched. From germline, CDR1 is SGHRS and CDR2 YFSETQ. CDR3 length: 16 amino acids. CDR3 loop: CASSLRSAGNTGELFF. The CDR3 DNA sequence: TGCGCCAGCAGCTTGAGGTCAGCGGGAAACACCGGGGAGCTGTTTTTT.

This clonotype was counted ten times or more. This chain connects TRBV5-6 to TRBJ2-1, with TRBD2 matching 7 bases. Germline CDR1 and CDR2: SGHDT and YYEEEE. This CDR3 has 14 amino acids. V gave up 5 bases and J gave up 7 bases; unmatched junction bases: 9. The CDR3 spells CASSLVGGGNEQFF. For the CDR3, the DNA is TGTGCCAGCAGTTTAGTGGGGGGAGGGAATGAGCAGTTCTTC.

The V call is TRBV9, the J call TRBJ2-1, with D possibly being TRBD1 (5 bases). The CDR3 loop spans 16 amino acids. Deletions cut 1 base from V and 0 bases from J, with 11 bases between. The germline CDR1 and CDR2 sequences are SGDLS and YYNGEE. DNA for the CDR3: TGTGCCAGCAGCGTATTTCAGGGAAGCTCCTACAATGAGCAGTTCTTC. Its translation is CASSVFQGSSYNEQFF. Full variable domain (missing parts from reference TRBV9 and TRBJ2-1): DSGVTQTPKHLITATGQRVTLRCSPRSGDLSVYWYQQSLDQGLQFLIQYYNGEERAKGNILERFSAQQFPDLHSELNLSSLELGDSALYFCASSVFQGSSYNEQFFGPGTRLTVL.